These 20 T cell receptor beta chains came from one sample sequenced in a study of metastatic and nonmetastatic thyroid tumors. All patients were untreated before thyroid surgery. TCRdb re-called the PCR reads with MiXCR. The table has tens of thousands of clones, approximately 12% seen once; the top ten hold 4.5% to 6%. Material for sequencing was blood. The receptors were sampled from a female donor with papillary thyroid cancer or a benign thyroid nodule (not recorded which). Some clones in this sample may be carry-over from other donors' samples.

This clone was seen ten or more times. J is TRBJ1-1 and V is TRBV7-8; D is perhaps TRBD1 (6 bases). Germline CDR1 reads SGHVS; CDR2 reads FQNEAQ. The CDR3 contains 15 residues. Trimming shortened V by 2 bases and J by 6 bases, and 16 bases separated the two germline ends. The CDR3 DNA sequence: TGTGCCAGCAGCTTATTGGGGGCTCTGGGAGCTGAAGCTTTCTTT. This codes for CASSLLGALGAEAFF.

There are many counts of this clone. This rearrangement joins TRBV19 to TRBJ1-2; D not resolved. Trimming stripped 5 bases from V and 2 bases from J, with 9 bases between. The CDR3 is 13 residues long. The germline gives CDR1 LNHDA, CDR2 SQIVND (reference sequence). As DNA, the CDR3 is TGTGCCAGTAGTCTGCGAGAGAACTATGGCTACACCTTC. The encoded protein is CASSLRENYGYTF.

Worth noting for this clone: A much bigger clone sits one base away, suggesting this may be a read error. This specimen includes other DNA sequences encoding the same CDR3. This rearrangement joins TRBV4-2 to TRBJ2-1; tentatively, D is TRBD2 (6 bases). Trimming removed 0 bases from V and 3 bases from J, with 12 bases in between. Germline assignment: CDR1 LGHNA and CDR2 YNFKEQ. The CDR3 consists of 16 residues. The CDR3 reads CASSQEGGGGYNEQFF. The CDR3 DNA reads TGTGCCAGCAGCCAAGAGGGGGGAGGTGGCTACAATGAGCAGTTCTTC.

This clone was detected ten times or more. V and J are TRBV27 and TRBJ2-1, with no clear D. The CDR3 is 15 residues long. Germline CDR1 reads MNHEY; CDR2 reads SMNVEV (reference sequence). V was clipped by 8 bases and J by 0 bases, with 14 bases between them. The CDR3 nucleotides read TGTGCCAGCTCATCGGACCATAGCTCCTACAATGAGCAGTTCTTC. This translates into CASSSDHSSYNEQFF.

The table lists this clone with many counts. The chain has TRBV11-3 and TRBJ2-2; a weak D match, TRBD2 (6 bases). Trimming left V 1 base short and J 4 bases short, with 7 bases between. Germline assignment: CDR1 SGHNT and CDR2 YENEEA. The CDR3 is 14 residues long. Here the CDR3 reads CASSLAGGTGELFF. The CDR3 nucleotides read TGTGCCAGCAGCTTAGCCGGGGGCACCGGGGAGCTGTTTTTT.

This clone was observed many times. V is TRBV6-2 or TRBV6-3 and J is TRBJ2-1, with TRBD2 matching 8 bases. The CDR3 consists of 18 residues. V lost 2 bases to trimming and J lost 5 bases; unmatched junction nucleotides: 14. Per germline, CDR1 MNHEY and CDR2 SVGEGT. The CDR3 DNA sequence: TGTGCCAGCAGTTACGACCTCGGACGGGAGGGCGTCCACAATGAGCAGTTCTTC. Protein product: CASSYDLGREGVHNEQFF.

This clone was observed at least ten times. This sequence joins TRBV7-2 and TRBJ2-5; D possibly matches TRBD1 or TRBD2 (6 bases each). The CDR3 contains 15 residues. The V and J ends lost 5 bases and 2 bases respectively, with 15 bases between them. The germline V gene encodes CDR1 SGHTA and CDR2 FQGNSA. CDR3 in amino acids: CASSAVSGAQETQYF. CDR3 DNA: TGTGCCAGCAGCGCCGTCTCGGGGGCGCAAGAGACCCAGTACTTC.

In this sample, this clone turned up many times. The genes are TRBV6-1 and TRBJ1-3, with a tentative D call TRBD1 (6 bases). The CDR3 sequence is 16 residues long. Trimming stripped 0 bases from V and 1 base from J, with 10 bases between. Germline CDR1 and CDR2: MNHNS and SASEGT. This CDR3 is CASSEAEGVSGNTIYF. The CDR3 DNA reads TGTGCCAGCAGTGAAGCTGAGGGGGTTTCTGGAAACACCATATATTTT.

This clone was recorded many times. This chain joins TRBV30 and TRBJ1-5, with 9 bases lining up with TRBD1. Germline CDR1 and CDR2: GTSNPN and SVGIG (reference sequence). The CDR3 has 14 residues. After removal of 3 bases from V and 7 bases from J, the junction contained 7 bases not matched to a gene. The CDR3 is CAWSAGQGDQPQHF. As DNA, the CDR3 is TGTGCCTGGAGCGCGGGACAGGGTGACCAGCCCCAGCATTTT.

V is TRBV5-1 and J is TRBJ2-5; 7 bases are shared with TRBD1. The J segment lost 1 base and the V segment lost 5 bases, leaving 8 bases of the junction unmatched. This CDR3 is 15 amino acids long. Germline V lookup: CDR1 SGHRS, CDR2 YFSETQ. The CDR3 reads CASSSDRVGQETQYF. The CDR3 DNA is TGCGCCAGCAGTAGCGACAGGGTGGGCCAAGAGACCCAGTACTTC.

The chain employs TRBV6-1 and TRBJ2-1; 8 nucleotides line up with TRBD2. Germline V gene lookup returns CDR1 MNHNS and CDR2 SASEGT. The junction had 15 bases not matched to a gene; V was cut back by 8 bases and J by 6 bases. The CDR3 runs 16 residues. This CDR3 reads CASLLGLEGGTNEQFF. In DNA form, the CDR3 reads TGTGCCAGCTTGTTGGGACTAGAGGGAGGGACCAATGAGCAGTTCTTC.

This clone was detected only a few times. The CDR3 nucleotides are TGTGCCAGCAGGACGGGACGAGTATCCTACGAGCAGTACTTC. It encodes CASRTGRVSYEQYF. V is TRBV6-2 or TRBV6-3 and J is TRBJ2-7; D may match TRBD1 or TRBD2 (5 bases each). V was cut by 6 bases and J by 1 base, with 13 bases left in between. The CDR3 is 14 residues long. Germline assignment: CDR1 MNHEY and CDR2 SVGEGT.

This clone appeared many times. CDR3 sequence (DNA): TGTGCCAGCACCGGACTCGGGGGAAGCACTGAAGCTTTCTTT. Its protein is CASTGLGGSTEAFF. The chain joins TRBV9 to TRBJ1-1; D is perhaps TRBD1 (5 bases). CDR1 and CDR2 (germline): SGDLS, YYNGEE. This CDR3 is 14 amino acids long. The ends were cut back, 6 bases at V and 4 bases at J, with 16 bases in the middle.

This clone was seen many times. The rearrangement links TRBV20-1 to TRBJ1-5, with a weak D call TRBD1 (5 bases). This CDR3 region has 11 residues. Trimming took 5 bases from V and 4 from J, leaving 6 bases between them. Germline CDR1 reads DFQATT; CDR2 reads SNEGSKA (reference sequence). As DNA, the CDR3 is TGCAGTGCTCAGGGTAATCAGCCCCAGCATTTT. Amino acid sequence: CSAQGNQPQHF.

This clone was detected a few times. The V and J genes are TRBV6-1 and TRBJ1-2, with D possibly TRBD1 on 6 matching bases. Per the germline V gene, CDR1 is MNHNS and CDR2 is SASEGT. Deletions cut 6 bases from V and 9 bases from J, with 17 bases between. The CDR3 length is 13 residues. The chain's CDR3 is CASRITGIDCYTF. Written as DNA, the CDR3 is TGTGCCAGCAGAATTACAGGGATTGATTGCTACACCTTC.

The chain is built from TRBV7-9 and TRBJ1-2; a possible D gene is TRBD1 (5 bases). V dropped 0 bases and J dropped 4 bases, with 12 bases sitting between them. Germline CDR1 SEHNR, CDR2 FQNEAQ (reference sequence). The CDR3 totals 15 residues. This CDR3 is CASSLAVRAVYGYTF. In nucleotides, the CDR3 is TGTGCCAGCAGCTTAGCAGTCAGGGCCGTCTATGGCTACACCTTC.

The rearrangement joins TRBV30 to TRBJ2-1; 7 nucleotides line up with TRBD2. Germline CDR1 and CDR2: GTSNPN and SVGIG (reference sequence). There are 18 residues in the CDR3. With V trimmed by 2 bases and J by 6 bases, 19 bases remained unmatched. The CDR3 spells CAWSTTGLVGNGGNEQFF. As DNA, the CDR3 is TGTGCCTGGAGTACAACCGGACTAGTCGGGAATGGTGGCAATGAGCAGTTCTTC.

This clone was seen many times. The genes are TRBV20-1 and TRBJ2-1; D gene ambiguous. CDR1 is DFQATT and CDR2 is SNEGSKA in the germline V gene (reference sequence). Trimming pared 6 bases from V and 6 bases from J, leaving 15 bases between. The CDR3 length is 13 residues. The CDR3 protein is CSALENPTNEQFF. CDR3 bases: TGCAGTGCCCTCGAGAATCCGACCAATGAGCAGTTCTTC.

This clone was observed a handful of times. The chain combines TRBV6-1 with TRBJ2-7; TRBD2 matches 11 bases. The CDR3 sequence is 15 residues long. J lost 7 bases, V lost 5 bases, and 10 bases had no gene match. Per germline, CDR1 MNHNS and CDR2 SASEGT. The CDR3 bases are TGTGCCAGCAGTAGGTCACTAGCGGGAGTGTATGAGCAGTACTTC. Protein product: CASSRSLAGVYEQYF.

This clone has ten or more counts. The chain carries TRBV24-1 and TRBJ2-3; D might be TRBD1 (5 bases). This CDR3 is 14 amino acids long. The germline CDR1 and CDR2 sequences are KGHDR and SFDVKD. The V and J ends lost 5 bases and 2 bases respectively, with 10 bases between them. In DNA form, the CDR3 reads TGTGCCACCAGTGGTTCAGGGCACACAGATACGCAGTATTTT. Protein product: CATSGSGHTDTQYF.